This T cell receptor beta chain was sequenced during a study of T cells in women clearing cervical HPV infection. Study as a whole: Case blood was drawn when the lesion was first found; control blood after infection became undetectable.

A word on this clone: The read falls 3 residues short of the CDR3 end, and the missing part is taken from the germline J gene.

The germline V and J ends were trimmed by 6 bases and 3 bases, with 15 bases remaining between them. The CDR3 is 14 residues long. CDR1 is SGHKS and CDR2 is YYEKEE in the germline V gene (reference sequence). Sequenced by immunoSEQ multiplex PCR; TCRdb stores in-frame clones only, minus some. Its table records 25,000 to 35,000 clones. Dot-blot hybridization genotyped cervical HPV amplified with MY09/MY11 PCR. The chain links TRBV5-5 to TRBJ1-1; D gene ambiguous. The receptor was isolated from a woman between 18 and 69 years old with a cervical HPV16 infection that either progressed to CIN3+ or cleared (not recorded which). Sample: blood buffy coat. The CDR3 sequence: CASTKNPVDTEAFF. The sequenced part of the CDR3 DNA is TGTGCCAGCACTAAAAATCCGGTTGACACTGAA.